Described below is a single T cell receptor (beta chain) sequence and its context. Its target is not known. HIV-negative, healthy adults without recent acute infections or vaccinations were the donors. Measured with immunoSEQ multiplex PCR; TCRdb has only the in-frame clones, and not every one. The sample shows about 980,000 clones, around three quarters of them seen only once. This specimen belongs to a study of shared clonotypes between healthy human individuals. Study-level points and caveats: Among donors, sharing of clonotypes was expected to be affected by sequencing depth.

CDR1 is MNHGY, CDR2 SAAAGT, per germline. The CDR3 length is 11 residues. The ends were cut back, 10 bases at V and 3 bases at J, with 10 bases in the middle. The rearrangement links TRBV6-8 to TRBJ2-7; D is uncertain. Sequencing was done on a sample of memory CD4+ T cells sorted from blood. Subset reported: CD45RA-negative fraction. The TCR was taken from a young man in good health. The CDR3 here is CANDHIYEQYF. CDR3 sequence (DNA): TGTGCCAACGATCACATCTACGAGCAGTACTTC.